Following are 24 T cell receptor beta chains from one sample sequenced in a study of T cell repertoires in MIS-A myocarditis (dated by TCRdb to 2022 to 2024). Libraries were constructed by the immunoSEQ multiplex PCR assay. This is the immuneACCESS table as TCRdb keeps it, with only in-frame sequences that have V and J called. A part of the clones is gone; compared with another copy, unresolved V genes explain less than half, and the rest is unexplained. This sample is represented by more than 6,000 clones; nearly 80% of them were singletons. The ten biggest clones cover around 19% of the sample. Input material: right inferior lung lobe tissue obtained at autopsy. These receptors came from a man aged 18 to 29 with fulminant myocarditis from multisystem inflammatory syndrome in adults (MIS-A) after COVID-19.

This chain connects TRBV7-9 to TRBJ1-1; 8 nucleotides align to TRBD1. J lost 1 base, V lost 7 bases, and 5 bases had no gene match. This CDR3 comprises 14 residues. In germline, CDR1 is SEHNR, CDR2 FQNEAQ (reference sequence). The CDR3 DNA is TGTGCCAGCATACTGGACAGGGCGAACACTGAAGCTTTCTTT. Translated, it gives CASILDRANTEAFF.

CDR3 in DNA: TGTGCCAGCAGTTACTCGAGGGACAGCTATGGCTACACCTTC. As protein: CASSYSRDSYGYTF. The genes are TRBV6-5 and TRBJ1-2; 7 nucleotides agree with TRBD1. Germline V gives CDR1 MNHEY, CDR2 SVGAGI. The CDR3 consists of 14 residues. V dropped 0 bases and J dropped 4; count of bases not matched to a gene: 2.

In its sample, this clone was seen once. The V and J genes are TRBV18 and TRBJ2-3, with a tentative D call TRBD1 (5 bases). Trimming removed 6 bases from V and 3 bases from J, with 16 bases in between. The CDR3 length is 15 residues. Germline loops: CDR1 KGHSH, CDR2 LQKENI. This chain's CDR3 is CASSPTVTTTDTQYF. The CDR3 DNA reads as TGTGCCAGCTCCCCGACAGTAACCACTACAGATACGCAGTATTTT.

The rearrangement links TRBV7-3 to TRBJ2-5, with 8 bases fitting TRBD1. The germline V gene encodes CDR1 SGHTA and CDR2 FQGTGA. The CDR3 spans 14 residues. V trimming: 5 bases; J trimming: 5 bases; junction bases outside the gene matches: 7. For the CDR3, the DNA is TGTGCCAGCAGCCACCCAGGGGGCCTGGAGACCCAGTACTTC. Protein product: CASSHPGGLETQYF.

The chain recombines TRBV10-3 with TRBJ2-7; 7 nucleotides agree with TRBD1. V shed 6 bases, J shed 2 bases, and the junction held 13 bases outside the gene matches. This CDR3 has 16 residues. Germline loops: CDR1 ENHRY, CDR2 SYGVKD. CDR3 sequence reads: CAISNSDRVWAYEQYF. CDR3 coding DNA: TGTGCCATCAGCAACTCCGACAGGGTCTGGGCCTACGAGCAGTACTTC.

The genes are TRBV24-1 and TRBJ2-3; D possibly corresponds to TRBD2 (5 bases). Trimming took off 10 bases at V and 2 bases at J, with 12 bases between the two ends. Germline lookup yields CDR1 KGHDR and CDR2 SFDVKD. The CDR3 has 13 amino acids. The CDR3 DNA sequence: TGTGCCACTGGGCAGGAGGTCACAGATACGCAGTATTTT. It encodes CATGQEVTDTQYF.

This rearrangement joins TRBV19 to TRBJ2-1, with 8 positions matching TRBD2. V lost 3 bases to trimming and J lost 4 bases; unmatched junction nucleotides: 8. From germline, CDR1 is LNHDA and CDR2 SQIVND (reference sequence). The CDR3 totals 16 residues. CDR3: CASSIRAGVNYNEQFF. The CDR3 DNA sequence: TGTGCCAGTAGTATCCGAGCGGGGGTTAATTACAATGAGCAGTTCTTC.

The CDR3 DNA is TGCGCCAGCAGCTTCCAAGGAAACTATGGCTACACCTTC. Translating gives CASSFQGNYGYTF. V and J are TRBV5-1 and TRBJ1-2; D remains ambiguous. This CDR3 comprises 13 residues. CDR1 is SGHRS, CDR2 YFSETQ, per germline. The V and J ends lost 2 bases and 2 bases respectively, with 7 bases between them.

With regard to this clone: Other DNA sequences in this sample translate to the same CDR3. The rearrangement joins TRBV6-4 to TRBJ2-1; no clear D gene. The CDR3 is made up of 18 amino acids. CDR1 is MRHNA and CDR2 is SNTAGT in the germline V gene. The V end was cut by 4 bases, the J end by 4 bases, with 23 bases between. CDR3 DNA: TGTGCCAGCAGTGCTAAGCCGACCGGGCCAGTAGGATACAATGAGCAGTTCTTC. Protein product: CASSAKPTGPVGYNEQFF.

This rearrangement joins TRBV19 to TRBJ2-7; D perhaps matches TRBD1 (5 bases). Trimming removed 5 bases at V and 4 bases at J, with 15 bases between. Germline values: CDR1 LNHDA, CDR2 SQIVND (reference sequence). This CDR3 comprises 14 residues. The CDR3 DNA reads TGTGCCAGTAGTCTCGGAGCTTCAGGGTACGAGCAGTACTTC. This sequence encodes CASSLGASGYEQYF.

A few counts support this clone. CDR3 DNA: TGTGCCAGCAGTTTACTTCGGACACCGAACACCGGGGAGCTGTTTTTT. This translates into CASSLLRTPNTGELFF. The chain links TRBV27 to TRBJ2-2, with a weak D call TRBD1 (5 bases). Trimming took 2 bases from V and 0 from J, leaving 10 bases between them. Germline-derived CDR1 and CDR2 are MNHEY and SMNVEV (reference sequence). The CDR3 sequence is 16 residues long.

The chain carries TRBV7-2 and TRBJ2-7, with 7 bases identical to TRBD2. CDR3 size: 14 residues. J was trimmed by 7 bases and V by 3 bases; bases with no gene match: 9. The germline CDR1 and CDR2 sequences are SGHTA and FQGNSA. CDR3 nucleotides: TGTGCCAGCAGCTTGGCGGGAGCTTTTGGTGAGCAGTACTTC. Its protein is CASSLAGAFGEQYF. The variable domain in full, with the rest retrieved from reference TRBV7-2 and TRBJ2-7, is GAGVSQSPSNKVTEKGKDVELRCDPISGHTALYWYRQSLGQGLEFLIYFQGNSAPDKSGLPSDRFSAERTGGSVSTLTIQRTQQEDSAVYLCASSLAGAFGEQYFGPGTRLTVT.

The chain recombines TRBV7-2 with TRBJ1-1, with D possibly being TRBD1 (6 bases). The CDR3 is made up of 15 amino acids. CDR1 SGHTA and CDR2 FQGNSA come from the germline V gene. Trimming removed 5 bases from V and 2 bases from J, with 15 bases in between. CDR3 in amino acids: CASSRDIGGNTEAFF. CDR3 in DNA: TGTGCCAGCAGCCGGGACATAGGGGGTAACACTGAAGCTTTCTTT.

The chain links TRBV5-4 to TRBJ2-6; D not resolved. The germline CDR1 and CDR2 sequences are SGHNT and YYREEE (reference sequence). Trimming took 4 bases from V and 2 from J, leaving 13 bases between them. CDR3 length equals 16 residues. The chain's CDR3 is CASSQINPTGANVLTF. CDR3 nucleotide sequence: TGTGCCAGCAGCCAAATCAATCCAACTGGGGCCAACGTCCTGACTTTC.

This clone showed up just a few times. CDR3 protein: CASSPPGIQGPEQYF. DNA for the CDR3: TGTGCCAGCAGTCCCCCCGGGATCCAAGGCCCCGAGCAGTACTTC. This rearrangement joins TRBV25-1 to TRBJ2-7; possible D gene TRBD2, 5 bases. This CDR3 contains 15 residues. Germline V gene data show CDR1 as MGHDK and CDR2 as SYGVNS. Trimming stripped 5 bases from V and 6 bases from J, with 20 bases between.

The J gene is TRBJ2-2, the V gene TRBV6-2 or TRBV6-3, with D maybe TRBD1 (6 bases). With 4 bases removed from V and 0 bases from J, the gap between germline ends came to 9 bases. This CDR3 has 15 residues. Germline V gene data show CDR1 as MNHEY and CDR2 as SVGEGT. In DNA form, the CDR3 reads TGTGCCAGCAGTTGGTCAGGGGCGAACACCGGGGAGCTGTTTTTT. It encodes CASSWSGANTGELFF.

V is TRBV29-1 and J is TRBJ2-7, with 8 bases that match TRBD2. The CDR3 is 14 amino acids. V shed 4 bases and J 2 bases; nucleotides not matched to a gene: 7. Germline V lookup: CDR1 SQVTM, CDR2 ANQGSEA. This CDR3 reads CSVVESGGAYEQYF. CDR3 nucleotides: TGCAGCGTTGTAGAATCGGGGGGGGCCTACGAGCAGTACTTC.

There are a few counts of this clone. The chain is built from TRBV28 and TRBJ1-2, with D possibly being TRBD1 (5 bases). The CDR3 loop spans 16 amino acids. The ends were cut back, 5 bases at V and 0 bases at J, with 16 bases in the middle. Germline CDR1 and CDR2: MDHEN and SYDVKM. The CDR3 bases are TGTGCCAGCAGTAAAAATACAGGAAATGCTAACTATGGCTACACCTTC. Protein sequence: CASSKNTGNANYGYTF.

This clone was recorded once. This sequence joins TRBV5-8 and TRBJ1-2, with D maybe TRBD1 (6 bases). The CDR3 covers 14 residues. The V gene lost 4 bases and the J gene lost 7 bases, with 17 bases spanning the gap. Germline lookup yields CDR1 SGHTS and CDR2 YDEGEE. DNA for the CDR3: TGTGCCAGCAGCAGGGGGGATGTGGGGCCTGGCTACACCTTC. Protein product: CASSRGDVGPGYTF.

The rearrangement uses TRBV5-1 and TRBJ1-2; D gene unclear. V lost 6 bases, J lost 3 bases, and 18 bases lay in between. This CDR3 is built from 15 residues. In germline, CDR1 is SGHRS, CDR2 YFSETQ. The CDR3 spells CASTSGANFDYGYTF. The CDR3 nucleotides read TGCGCCAGCACCTCGGGCGCGAACTTCGACTATGGCTACACCTTC.

The CDR3 nucleotides are TGTGCCATCAGTGGCGATGCAGATACGCAGTATTTT. Encoded protein: CAISGDADTQYF. This chain joins TRBV10-3 and TRBJ2-3; D is ambiguous. CDR3 length: 12 residues. CDR1 and CDR2 from the germline V gene are ENHRY and SYGVKD. V shed 4 bases and J shed 4 bases, with 6 bases lying between them.

To note about this clone: One end of the junction is discordant with germline, which a read error may explain. The chain carries TRBV7-9 and TRBJ2-7; 7 bases map to TRBD2. The germline CDR1 and CDR2 sequences are SEHNR and FQNEAQ (reference sequence). The CDR3 consists of 12 residues. In DNA form, the CDR3 reads TGTGCCAGCAGCTTAGGGGGAGGGCAGGTTAACTTC. Its protein is CASSLGGGQVNF.

The CDR3 protein is CASTNLAGGYNEQFF. The CDR3 nucleotides read TGTGCCAGCACAAATCTAGCGGGGGGGTACAATGAGCAGTTCTTC. The chain links TRBV2 to TRBJ2-1; 12 bases are a match to TRBD2. V lost 7 bases and J lost 4; bases outside the gene matches: 5. The CDR3 totals 15 residues. Germline values: CDR1 SNHLY, CDR2 FYNNEI.

The sample holds one count of this clone. For the CDR3, the DNA is TGCGCCAGCAGCTCCGATCCGGGTATGGATACGCAGTATTTT. It translates to CASSSDPGMDTQYF. This sequence joins TRBV4-1 and TRBJ2-3; D is unresolved. V was cut by 5 bases and J by 6 bases, with 15 bases left in between. The CDR3 loop spans 14 amino acids. Germline V gene data show CDR1 as MGHRA and CDR2 as YSYEKL.